Here is one T cell receptor (beta chain) with its context. This clone was seen just once. What this receptor recognizes is not known. Base quality data are lacking; no much larger clone is found one base away. The same CDR3 also results from other DNA sequences found in this sample. The source of the sample is a study of blood T cell repertoires in COVID-19 (dated by TCRdb to between 2020 and 2021). In the study overall: Samples from collaborators originated in the United States, Italy and Spain and spanned both the acute and convalescent phases of COVID-19. Deeply sampled blood TCRbeta repertoires from subjects exposed to, actively infected with, or recovered from COVID-19 were included in the dataset. Where available, HLA class I and class II types were obtained from metadata supplied by the sample provider rather than from assay-based typing. The sample metadata nearly always contained a de-identified subject ID, COVID-19 status, age in years and sex. The samples were drawn from two sources: the first 160 participants of the ongoing ImmuneRACE study, and 1,000 to 1,500 subjects contributed by 6 global collaborators. The repertoires were released in a freely available public database meant as a resource for research on the immune response to SARS-CoV-2. The material from the prospective study consisted of cDNA or gDNA derived from T cells, B-cell-depleted T cells, or PBMCs.

According to the germline V gene, CDR1 reads SGHAT and CDR2 reads FQNNGV. The junction shows trimming of 1 base on V and 4 bases on J, plus 4 bases between the germline ends. Reading from cysteine to phenylalanine, the CDR3 counts 12 amino acids. Left in the record is the CDR3 DNA by itself, 36 bases read in frame from the first base. TCRbeta CDR3 regions were amplified from genomic DNA using the immunoSEQ Assay, a bias-controlled multiplex PCR. The authors' pipeline ran thus. The number of nucleated cells in each sample was estimated from the amplification of reference gene primers within the assay. To quantify the absolute abundance of each unique TCRbeta CDR3 rearrangement, sequence reads were collapsed and filtered. Productive Simpson clonality was computed per sample as the square root of Simpson's diversity index over productive rearrangements. TCRdb stores this immuneACCESS table with in-frame sequences only. Part of the clones is absent; in the studies checked, under half of the shortfall reflects unresolved V genes, and no reason is known for the rest. V, J and clone size are taken as reported in that table, and D and trimming were inferred from the DNA itself. In this sample the table shows some 360,000 clones, about 90% of which occur a single time. 2% to 2.5% of the sample is taken by the ten largest.

One collaborating source in Seattle enrolled patients while the patients were actively infected and followed the patients over time throughout the course of disease. Collaborating institutions collected whole blood in K2EDTA tubes following their own protocols. For TCRbeta analysis, collaborators shipped samples as frozen whole blood, isolated PBMCs, or DNA extracted from either of those sample types. Points the paper makes about the study in general: The amount of clinical and demographic metadata varied by source and participant and was provided uncurated.

The sequence joins TRBV11-2 to TRBJ1-2; the D gene is not confidently resolved. The sequence was obtained from a woman aged 55-70 years with COVID-19, enrolled during active disease. Sequenced input: peripheral blood. CDR3 sequence: CASSLAGYGYTF. The bases read TGTGCCAGCAGCTTAGCAGGCTATGGCTACACCTTC.